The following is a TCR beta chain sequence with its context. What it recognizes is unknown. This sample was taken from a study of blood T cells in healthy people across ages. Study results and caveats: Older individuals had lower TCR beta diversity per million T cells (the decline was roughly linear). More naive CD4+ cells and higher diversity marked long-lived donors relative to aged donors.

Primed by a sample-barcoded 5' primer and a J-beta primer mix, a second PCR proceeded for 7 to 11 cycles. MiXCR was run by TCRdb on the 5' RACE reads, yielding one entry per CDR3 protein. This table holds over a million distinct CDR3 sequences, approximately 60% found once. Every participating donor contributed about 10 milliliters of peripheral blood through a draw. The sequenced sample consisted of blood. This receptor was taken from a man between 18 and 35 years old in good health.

Written as DNA, the CDR3 is TGTGCCAGCAGCCAGACTAGCGGGTATTACAATGAGCAGTTCTTC. It encodes CASSQTSGYYNEQFF. V is TRBV7-9 and J is TRBJ2-1; 10 bases map to TRBD2. CDR3 length: 15 residues. The junction had 5 bases not matched to a gene; V was cut back by 5 bases and J by 4 bases. Germline values: CDR1 SEHNR, CDR2 FQNEAQ (reference sequence).